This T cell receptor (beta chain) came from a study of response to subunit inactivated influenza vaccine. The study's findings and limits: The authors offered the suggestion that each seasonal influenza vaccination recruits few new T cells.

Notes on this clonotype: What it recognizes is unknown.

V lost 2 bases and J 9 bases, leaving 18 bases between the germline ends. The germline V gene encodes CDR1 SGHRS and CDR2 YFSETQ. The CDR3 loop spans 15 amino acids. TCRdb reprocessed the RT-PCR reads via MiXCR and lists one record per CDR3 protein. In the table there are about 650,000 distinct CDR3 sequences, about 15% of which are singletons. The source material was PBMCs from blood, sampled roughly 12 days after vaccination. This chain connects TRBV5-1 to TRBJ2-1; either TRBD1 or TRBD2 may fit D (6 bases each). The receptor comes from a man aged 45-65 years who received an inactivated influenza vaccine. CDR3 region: CASSFGGRLWSEQFF. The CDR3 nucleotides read TGCGCCAGCAGCTTTGGGGGGCGCCTTTGGAGTGAGCAGTTCTTC.